The next 25 T cell receptor beta chains were all read from a single sample in a study of shared T cell receptors in the human thymus. Sequencing was performed with immunoSEQ multiplex PCR; in TCRdb, only in-frame clones are kept and a portion is missing. Of some 700,000 clones in the sample, around 87% are singletons; the top ten hold 0.0095% to 0.012%. This sample was shared with a second study, whose subject was human thymus T cells.

Sequenced sample: thymocytes. The source is a boy under three years old with a congenital heart defect.

For the CDR3, the DNA is TGTGCCAGCAGCTTACAAGGGACTCGCCGCAAACTCTATACGCAGTATTTT. The encoded protein is CASSLQGTRRKLYTQYF. The chain is built from TRBV7-2 and TRBJ2-3; D may be TRBD2 (6 bases). Germline-derived CDR1 and CDR2 are SGHTA and FQGNSA. The length of the CDR3 is 17 residues. The ends were cut back, 2 bases at V and 7 bases at J, with 22 bases in the middle.

V usage is TRBV7-9 and J usage is TRBJ2-3; 7 nucleotides match TRBD1. This CDR3 comprises 17 residues. With 5 bases clipped from V and 3 bases from J, the junction kept 14 bases outside the gene matches. From germline, CDR1 is SEHNR and CDR2 FQNEAQ (reference sequence). CDR3 in amino acids: CASSQGTDLWHTDTQYF. DNA of the CDR3: TGTGCCAGCAGCCAAGGGACAGACCTCTGGCATACAGATACGCAGTATTTT.

This clone appeared once. V is TRBV7-9 and J is TRBJ2-3, with D perhaps TRBD2 (5 bases). V was cut by 11 bases and J by 2 bases, with 17 bases left in between. CDR1 and CDR2 (germline): SEHNR, FQNEAQ (reference sequence). The CDR3 loop spans 14 amino acids. The CDR3 nucleotides read TGTGCCCTAGCTTTCTTAGAGAACACAGATACGCAGTATTTT. Its protein product is CALAFLENTDTQYF.

V and J are TRBV5-1 and TRBJ2-1; 8 nucleotides agree with TRBD2. V shed 1 base and J 6 bases; nucleotides not matched to a gene: 6. This CDR3 spans 15 amino acids. Germline CDR1 and CDR2: SGHRS and YFSETQ. The CDR3 loop is CASSLIAGGGNEQFF. CDR3 coding DNA: TGCGCCAGCAGCTTGATTGCGGGAGGAGGCAATGAGCAGTTCTTC.

The V and J genes are TRBV11-1 and TRBJ1-2; 9 bases align to TRBD1. The V and J ends lost 4 bases and 8 bases, in that order; junction bases with no gene match: 5. Germline CDR1 and CDR2: SGHAT and FQDESV (reference sequence). This CDR3 is 13 amino acids long. The CDR3, as DNA: TGTGCCAGCAGCTACCGGGACAGGGCCGGCTACACCTTC. Residues: CASSYRDRAGYTF.

The table lists this clone with a count of one. The J gene is TRBJ2-1, the V gene TRBV10-3, with TRBD2 identical over 11 bases. V was pared by 0 bases and J by 0 bases, with 10 bases of the junction left unmatched. CDR1 is ENHRY and CDR2 is SYGVKD in the germline V gene. CDR3 length equals 20 residues. The CDR3 nucleotides are TGTGCCATCAGTGAGTCGACTAGCGGGATCCCTCCCAGCTCCTACAATGAGCAGTTCTTC. The encoded protein is CAISESTSGIPPSSYNEQFF.

In its sample, this clone was seen a few times. The chain has TRBV18 and TRBJ2-7; TRBD1 matches 7 bases. The CDR3 has 15 amino acids. CDR1 is KGHSH, CDR2 LQKENI, per germline. The trim removed 2 bases at V and 2 bases at J, leaving 6 bases unmatched. The CDR3 spells CASSPRRQGPYEQYF. The DNA of the CDR3 is TGTGCCAGCTCACCAAGGAGACAGGGCCCCTACGAGCAGTACTTC.

This clone showed up just once. The chain joins TRBV4-3 to TRBJ2-3; perhaps TRBD1 as D (5 bases). The germline CDR1 and CDR2 sequences are LGHNA and YSLEER. CDR3 length: 16 amino acids. Trimming took 0 bases from V and 3 from J, leaving 13 bases between them. Written as DNA, the CDR3 is TGCGCCAGCAGCCAAGATTACGGCAGGGCAACAGATACGCAGTATTTT. Translating gives CASSQDYGRATDTQYF.

The chain uses TRBV28 and TRBJ2-1; TRBD2 aligns across 13 bases. V lost 5 bases and J lost 8; bases outside the gene matches: 6. This CDR3 spans 15 amino acids. Germline V gene sequence: CDR1 MDHEN, CDR2 SYDVKM. CDR3 region: CASSVTSGRSDEQFF. CDR3 bases: TGTGCCAGCAGTGTGACTAGCGGGAGGAGCGATGAGCAGTTCTTC.

This chain joins TRBV18 and TRBJ2-1; D might be TRBD2 (5 bases). Germline CDR1 and CDR2: KGHSH and LQKENI. V gave up 3 bases and J gave up 0 bases, with 12 bases separating them. This CDR3 is built from 16 residues. CDR3 nucleotides: TGTGCCAGCTCACCGAAAACTAGTCCCTCCTACAATGAGCAGTTCTTC. As protein: CASSPKTSPSYNEQFF.

The rearrangement joins TRBV27 to TRBJ2-3; the D gene is possibly TRBD2 (5 bases). Looked up from germline, CDR1 is MNHEY and CDR2 is SMNVEV (reference sequence). V lost 3 bases, J lost 4 bases, and 11 bases lay in between. This CDR3 has 14 amino acids. The DNA for the CDR3 is TGTGCCAGCAGTTTTAGGGAGAAGCCAGATACGCAGTATTTT. This codes for CASSFREKPDTQYF.

The chain joins TRBV4-2 to TRBJ2-3; TRBD2 matches 8 bases. V dropped 4 bases and J dropped 5; count of bases not matched to a gene: 14. The CDR3 spans 17 residues. Germline CDR1 LGHNA, CDR2 YNFKEQ. In DNA, the CDR3 is TGTGCCAGCAGCCCGCAGAAGCGGGAGAACGGGATAGATACGCAGTATTTT. This codes for CASSPQKRENGIDTQYF.

The rearrangement joins TRBV25-1 to TRBJ2-5, with 9 bases fitting TRBD1. The CDR3 is 12 residues long. The junction had 8 bases not matched to a gene; V was cut back by 7 bases and J by 11 bases. Germline CDR1 MGHDK, CDR2 SYGVNS. CDR3 DNA sequence: TGTGCCAGCAAAGACAGGGGGTGGGAGCAGTACTTC. Protein product: CASKDRGWEQYF.

The rearrangement joins TRBV29-1 to TRBJ2-7; TRBD2 matches at 8 bases. After removal of 4 bases from V and 4 bases from J, the junction contained 12 bases not matched to a gene. CDR1 and CDR2 (germline): SQVTM, ANQGSEA. There are 15 residues in the CDR3. In DNA, the CDR3 is TGCAGCGTTGGGGTAGGGCGGGAGGACCTGTACGAGCAGTACTTC. It codes for CSVGVGREDLYEQYF.

This chain joins TRBV5-1 and TRBJ2-7; possible D gene TRBD1, 6 bases. The V gene's germline CDR1 is SGHRS and CDR2 YFSETQ. The CDR3 has 16 amino acids. Trimming left V 4 bases short and J 0 bases short, with 17 bases between. The CDR3 DNA is TGCGCCAGCAGCCTACCCCGAAGGGGGAGCTCCTACGAGCAGTACTTC. It translates to CASSLPRRGSSYEQYF.

V and J are TRBV5-3 and TRBJ2-5; TRBD2 matches 7 bases. TRBV5-3 is an ORF, with its function uncertain. This CDR3 region has 17 residues. The V and J ends lost 1 base and 2 bases, in that order; junction bases with no gene match: 11. DNA for the CDR3: TGTGCCAGAAGCTTGTGCTTTCTAGCGGATCATCAAGAGACCCAGTACTTC. Its protein is CARSLCFLADHQETQYF.

J is TRBJ2-4 and V is TRBV4-3, with 7 bases identical to TRBD2. Trimming cost V 1 base and J 1 base; bases outside gene matches: 4. CDR3 length: 16 amino acids. Germline CDR1 is LGHNA and CDR2 is YSLEER. In DNA form, the CDR3 reads TGCGCCAGCAGCCAAGGTCCACTAGCGGCCAAAAACATTCAGTACTTC. It is translated as CASSQGPLAAKNIQYF.

This rearrangement joins TRBV29-1 to TRBJ2-5; the match to TRBD1 covers 8 bases. The germline CDR1 and CDR2 sequences are SQVTM and ANQGSEA. The CDR3 is 13 residues long. With V trimmed by 8 bases and J by 2 bases, 7 bases remained unmatched. The CDR3 nucleotides are TGCAGCTATAACCGGGACAGGCAAGAGACCCAGTACTTC. Amino acids: CSYNRDRQETQYF.

The chain combines TRBV27 with TRBJ2-3; TRBD2 aligns across 9 bases. Germline V CDR1 and CDR2: MNHEY, SMNVEV (reference sequence). With 8 bases clipped from V and 3 bases from J, the junction kept 6 bases outside the gene matches. The CDR3 has 14 residues. The CDR3: CASPLAGRTDTQYF. CDR3 in DNA: TGTGCCAGCCCACTAGCGGGTAGGACAGATACGCAGTATTTT.

The CDR3 DNA reads TGTGCCAGCAGTGAGGCGGGGGATCAGCCCCAGCATTTT. It translates to CASSEAGDQPQHF. This chain connects TRBV6-1 to TRBJ1-5; perhaps TRBD1 as D (5 bases). V lost 3 bases and J 5 bases, leaving 8 bases between the germline ends. Germline V gene data show CDR1 as MNHNS and CDR2 as SASEGT. CDR3 length: 13 amino acids.

There are a few counts of this clone. The rearrangement links TRBV19 to TRBJ1-5, with a tentative D call TRBD1 (6 bases). V shed 3 bases and J shed 3 bases, with 12 bases lying between them. The CDR3 length is 15 residues. CDR1 is LNHDA and CDR2 is SQIVND in the germline V gene (reference sequence). CDR3 DNA sequence: TGTGCCAGTAGTATTAGACAGGCCCACAATCAGCCCCAGCATTTT. This codes for CASSIRQAHNQPQHF.

This clone was observed a few times. The chain joins TRBV12-5 to TRBJ2-3; tentatively, D is TRBD1 (5 bases). The V and J ends lost 0 bases and 3 bases respectively, with 10 bases between them. CDR1 and CDR2 from the germline V gene are LGHNT and FRNRAP. This CDR3 has 15 residues. The CDR3 loop is CASGLVYQGTDTQYF. The CDR3 nucleotides read TGTGCTAGTGGTTTGGTATATCAGGGTACAGATACGCAGTATTTT.

This chain joins TRBV5-1 and TRBJ2-1; TRBD2 agrees at 10 bases. Germline CDR1 SGHRS, CDR2 YFSETQ. V lost 0 bases, J lost 7 bases, and 7 bases stayed unmatched. The CDR3 is 16 residues long. The CDR3 loop reads CASSLAASGSRNEQFF. The DNA of the CDR3 is TGCGCCAGCAGCTTGGCGGCTAGCGGGAGTCGGAATGAGCAGTTCTTC.

Concerning this clone itself: The sample has other DNA sequences that encode this CDR3 too. The V call is TRBV11-2, the J call TRBJ2-7; D is undetermined. Germline V gene sequence: CDR1 SGHAT, CDR2 FQNNGV. Trimming cost V 5 bases and J 1 base, with 3 bases left between them. The CDR3 contains 11 residues. CDR3 in amino acids: CASSHSYEQYF. The CDR3 nucleotides read TGTGCCAGCAGCCATTCCTACGAGCAGTACTTC.

V is TRBV7-2 and J is TRBJ1-2; D is uncertain. This CDR3 has 14 amino acids. The ends were cut back, 3 bases at V and 8 bases at J, with 16 bases in the middle. The germline gives CDR1 SGHTA, CDR2 FQGNSA. The CDR3 loop is CASSLTNRAVGYTF. The CDR3 coding sequence is TGTGCCAGCAGCTTGACTAATAGAGCTGTCGGCTACACCTTC. Variable domain in full (rest from reference TRBV7-2 and TRBJ1-2): GAGVSQSPSNKVTEKGKDVELRCDPISGHTALYWYRQSLGQGLEFLIYFQGNSAPDKSGLPSDRFSAERTGGSVSTLTIQRTQQEDSAVYLCASSLTNRAVGYTFGSGTRLTVV.